This record looks at one T cell receptor (beta chain) sequence and its context. The sample carries other DNA sequences with the same CDR3. This entry belongs to a study of T cell changes during pregnancy in multiple sclerosis. TCRdb's table, derived via immunoSEQ multiplex PCR, lists solely in-frame clones and lacks some. There are 69,000 or so clones in the sample; about 91% occur only once, and just under 0.3% lies in the top ten. V lost 6 bases and J 4 bases, leaving 9 bases between the germline ends. The CDR3 is 12 amino acids. Germline V lookup: CDR1 SGHTA, CDR2 FQGNSA. Sequenced material: CD4+ T cells from peripheral blood mononuclear cells, taken in the third trimester of pregnancy. The clonotype was recovered from a female donor in good health, enrolled as a control in a pregnancy study. The gene calls are TRBV7-2 and TRBJ1-2; D gene uncertain. CDR3 protein: CASSSGPYGYTF. In DNA form, the CDR3 reads TGTGCCAGCAGTTCAGGCCCCTATGGCTACACCTTC.